The 25 T cell receptor beta chains below come from one sample, sequenced in a study of control samples from healthy donors and cancer patients. Repertoires were generated with immunoSEQ multiplex PCR, while TCRdb's copy carries only in-frame clones and drops some. Here the sample spans about 190,000 clones, 91% being singletons. Material: blood. The receptor set was obtained from a man younger than 45 in good health.

The chain couples TRBV14 to TRBJ1-2; weak D call: TRBD1 (5 bases). The V and J ends lost 3 bases and 5 bases respectively, with 10 bases between them. The CDR3 is 13 residues long. Germline CDR1 SGHDN, CDR2 FVKESK. This CDR3 reads CASSQDTEYGYTF. As DNA, the CDR3 is TGTGCCAGCAGCCAGGACACGGAATATGGCTACACCTTC.

The sample holds one count of this clone. The CDR3 sequence is CASSILEGGRKNIQYF. CDR3 DNA sequence: TGTGCCAGTAGTATCCTCGAGGGGGGTCGGAAAAACATTCAGTACTTC. The J gene is TRBJ2-4, the V gene TRBV19; D might be TRBD1 or TRBD2, each matching 6 bases. The CDR3 is made up of 16 amino acids. Germline V gene lookup returns CDR1 LNHDA and CDR2 SQIVND (reference sequence). V dropped 3 bases and J dropped 4 bases, with 16 bases sitting between them.

The chain recombines TRBV7-9 with TRBJ1-1; D may be TRBD1 (5 bases). The germline V gene has CDR1 SEHNR and CDR2 FQNEAQ (reference sequence). This CDR3 comprises 13 residues. Trimming removed 8 bases at V and 4 bases at J, with 14 bases between. The CDR3 sequence is CASGYIRGTEAFF. The CDR3 bases are TGTGCCAGCGGGTATATAAGGGGCACTGAAGCTTTCTTT.

The chain is built from TRBV5-8 and TRBJ2-7; no clear D. This CDR3 comprises 11 residues. Germline V gene sequence: CDR1 SGHTS, CDR2 YDEGEE. Trimming cost V 1 base and J 4 bases, with 3 bases left between them. In DNA, the CDR3 is TGTGCCAGCAGCTTGATGTACGAGCAGTACTTC. This gives the protein CASSLMYEQYF.

The rearrangement uses TRBV10-3 and TRBJ2-3; D not certain. Trimming removed 0 bases from V and 6 bases from J, with 10 bases in between. The CDR3 has 14 residues. Germline-derived CDR1 and CDR2 are ENHRY and SYGVKD. CDR3 region: CAISESYVVDTQYF. DNA for the CDR3: TGTGCCATCAGTGAGTCATATGTCGTGGATACGCAGTATTTT.

The chain employs TRBV18 and TRBJ1-2; tentatively, D is TRBD1 (6 bases). V dropped 2 bases and J dropped 5 bases, with 18 bases sitting between them. The CDR3 consists of 16 residues. In germline, CDR1 is KGHSH, CDR2 LQKENI. The CDR3 spells CASSPMLRDNVYGYTF. CDR3 nucleotide sequence: TGTGCCAGCTCACCAATGCTTAGGGACAACGTTTATGGCTACACCTTC.

The rearrangement joins TRBV12-3 or TRBV12-4 to TRBJ1-5; D remains ambiguous. V dropped 4 bases and J dropped 4 bases, with 5 bases sitting between them. The CDR3 totals 12 residues. DNA of the CDR3: TGTGCCAGCAGTTACGCAAATCAGCCCCAGCATTTT. It translates to CASSYANQPQHF.

V usage is TRBV3-1 (or the pseudogene TRBV3-2) and J usage is TRBJ2-5, with a weak D call TRBD1 (6 bases). V was cut by 1 base and J by 5 bases, with 14 bases left in between. CDR3 size: 15 residues. Germline V gene lookup returns CDR1 LGHDT and CDR2 YNNKEL (reference sequence). The CDR3 DNA sequence: TGTGCCAGCAGCCAAGGTAACAGGGCGGAGGAGACCCAGTACTTC. This gives the protein CASSQGNRAEETQYF.

This chain links TRBV2 with TRBJ2-5; a weak D match, TRBD1 (6 bases). CDR3 length: 14 residues. CDR1 and CDR2 from the germline V gene are SNHLY and FYNNEI. The ends were cut back, 6 bases at V and 4 bases at J, with 15 bases in the middle. Written as DNA, the CDR3 is TGTGCCAGCAGCCGAACAGGGAATACAGAGACCCAGTACTTC. Protein: CASSRTGNTETQYF.

The chain links TRBV7-2 to TRBJ1-2; possible D gene TRBD1, 5 bases. Germline-derived CDR1 and CDR2 are SGHTA and FQGNSA. The length of the CDR3 is 13 residues. V gave up 1 base and J gave up 5 bases, with 8 bases separating them. CDR3 DNA sequence: TGTGCCAGCAGCTTAGGACAGTGGTATGGCTACACCTTC. Its translation: CASSLGQWYGYTF.

V and J are TRBV3-1 (or the pseudogene TRBV3-2) and TRBJ2-1; tentatively, D is TRBD2 (7 bases). CDR1 LGHDT and CDR2 YNNKEL come from the germline V gene (reference sequence). This CDR3 is 15 amino acids long. V lost 1 base to trimming and J lost 7 bases, with 14 bases between them. The CDR3 is CASSQGGGVKNEQFF. The CDR3 DNA is TGTGCCAGCAGCCAAGGGGGGGGCGTTAAGAATGAGCAGTTCTTC.

This chain links TRBV5-4 with TRBJ2-7, with D possibly matching TRBD2 (6 bases). The CDR3 extends over 15 amino acids. Germline V CDR1 and CDR2: SGHNT, YYREEE (reference sequence). V was trimmed by 3 bases and J by 3 bases, leaving 16 bases between them. In nucleotides, the CDR3 is TGTGCCAGCAGCTCTGGCGGGGTGATGAGCTACGAGCAGTACTTC. Its protein is CASSSGGVMSYEQYF.

The chain uses TRBV6-5 and TRBJ2-7; no clear D. In germline, CDR1 is MNHEY, CDR2 SVGAGI. Trimming shortened V by 7 bases and J by 9 bases, and 13 bases separated the two germline ends. CDR3 length: 11 residues. CDR3 amino acids: CASTRGHLQYF. The CDR3 DNA reads as TGTGCCAGCACACGTGGTCACTTGCAGTACTTC.

The chain links TRBV15 to TRBJ1-6; D is uncertain. The CDR3 length is 13 residues. V was clipped by 0 bases and J by 13 bases, with 10 bases between them. From germline, CDR1 is LNHNV and CDR2 YYDKDF (reference sequence). CDR3 sequence: CATSRDHSGPLHF. The CDR3 nucleotides read TGTGCCACCAGCAGAGACCACTCCGGGCCCCTCCACTTT.

The chain recombines TRBV5-1 with TRBJ2-7, with D perhaps TRBD1 or TRBD2 (7 bases each). This CDR3 is 14 amino acids long. Germline CDR1 is SGHRS and CDR2 is YFSETQ. Trimming took 1 base from V and 3 from J, leaving 11 bases between them. CDR3 in amino acids: CASSLSGDSYEQYF. CDR3 in DNA: TGCGCCAGCAGCTTGAGCGGGGACAGCTACGAGCAGTACTTC. The entire variable domain, with the rest obtained from reference TRBV5-1 and TRBJ2-7, is as follows: KAGVTQTPRYLIKTRGQQVTLSCSPISGHRSVSWYQQTPGQGLQFLFEYFSETQRNKGNFPGRFSGRQFSNSRSEMNVSTLELGDSALYLCASSLSGDSYEQYFGPGTRLTVT.

The chain uses TRBV2 and TRBJ2-2, with 7 bases fitting TRBD1. CDR1 and CDR2 from the germline V gene are SNHLY and FYNNEI. V lost 6 bases, J lost 4 bases, and 2 bases stayed unmatched. The CDR3 contains 13 residues. The CDR3 is CASSRQGTGELFF. CDR3 in DNA: TGTGCCAGCAGCCGACAGGGCACCGGGGAGCTGTTTTTT. The full variable domain, rest sourced from reference TRBV2 and TRBJ2-2, is EPEVTQTPSHQVTQMGQEVILRCVPISNHLYFYWYRQILGQKVEFLVSFYNNEISEKSEIFDDQFSVERPDGSNFTLKIRSTKLEDSAMYFCASSRQGTGELFFGEGSRLTVL.

The genes are TRBV5-8 and TRBJ2-7; TRBD2 matches at 13 bases. CDR1 is SGHTS, CDR2 YDEGEE, per germline. The ends lost 2 bases at V and 0 bases at J; junction bases unmatched: 11. The CDR3 loop spans 19 amino acids. CDR3 bases: TGTGCCAGCAGCTTTACCCCAGGACTAGCGGGGGACAGCTCCTACGAGCAGTACTTC. Translating it yields CASSFTPGLAGDSSYEQYF.

The genes are TRBV4-2 and TRBJ1-2; D not resolved. This CDR3 is built from 11 residues. Trimming took off 8 bases at V and 8 bases at J, with 12 bases between the two ends. Germline V gene sequence: CDR1 LGHNA, CDR2 YNFKEQ. The CDR3 coding sequence is TGTGCCAGCGGATCTTTGGGGGGCTACACCTTC. Its translation is CASGSLGGYTF.

The chain joins TRBV3-1 (or the pseudogene TRBV3-2) to TRBJ1-2; D is ambiguous. Looked up from germline, CDR1 is LGHDT and CDR2 is YNNKEL (reference sequence). V dropped 1 base and J dropped 5 bases, with 14 bases sitting between them. The CDR3 spans 15 residues. The CDR3 region has the DNA TGTGCCAGCAGCCAAGGGGGATTTAGCTCGTATGGCTACACCTTC. Amino acids: CASSQGGFSSYGYTF.

CDR3 region: CASSPTPAGYNSPLHF. CDR3 nucleotide sequence: TGTGCCAGCAGTCCGACCCCGGCAGGGTATAATTCACCCCTCCACTTT. This chain uses TRBV27 with TRBJ1-6; tentatively, D is TRBD1 (5 bases). The CDR3 is 16 residues long. V lost 5 bases and J lost 4, with 15 bases in between. Germline lookup yields CDR1 MNHEY and CDR2 SMNVEV (reference sequence).

The chain links TRBV3-1 (or the pseudogene TRBV3-2) to TRBJ1-2; the D gene is possibly TRBD1 (6 bases). V dropped 7 bases and J dropped 3 bases, with 15 bases sitting between them. Per the germline V gene, CDR1 is LGHDT and CDR2 is YNNKEL (reference sequence). This CDR3 region has 14 residues. CDR3 nucleotide sequence: TGTGCCAGCACCCCAAGGGGGGTACACTATGGCTACACCTTC. Translating it yields CASTPRGVHYGYTF.

V is TRBV9 and J is TRBJ1-1; a possible D gene is TRBD1 (5 bases). Trimming pared 3 bases from V and 0 bases from J, leaving 33 bases between. The CDR3 has 22 residues. CDR1 is SGDLS, CDR2 YYNGEE, per germline. In nucleotides, the CDR3 is TGTGCCAGCAGCGCGAGCCACGTCCGGGGGAAAGGCGTGTCTAGAATGAACACTGAAGCTTTCTTT. Translating gives CASSASHVRGKGVSRMNTEAFF.

The V call is TRBV7-2, the J call TRBJ1-1, with 7 bases that match TRBD1. CDR1 and CDR2 (germline): SGHTA, FQGNSA. The V segment lost 1 base and the J segment 7 bases; nucleotides outside the gene matches: 6. There are 14 residues in the CDR3. CDR3 sequence (DNA): TGTGCCAGCAGCTTAGGAAACAGGGGCCGTGAAGCTTTCTTT. Translation: CASSLGNRGREAFF.

V and J are TRBV10-3 and TRBJ1-2; D call uncertain. Deletions cut 4 bases from V and 1 base from J, with 13 bases between. The germline gives CDR1 ENHRY, CDR2 SYGVKD. This CDR3 has 15 residues. CDR3 DNA sequence: TGTGCCATCAGTGTAAGCAGACCCGTTAACTATGGCTACACCTTC. This sequence encodes CAISVSRPVNYGYTF.

The chain joins TRBV6-5 to TRBJ2-3; maybe TRBD2 (5 bases). Germline assignment: CDR1 MNHEY and CDR2 SVGAGI. The CDR3 is 14 amino acids. Deletions cut 2 bases from V and 5 bases from J, with 11 bases between. The CDR3 loop reads CASSYGRAVDTQYF. The CDR3 DNA sequence: TGTGCCAGCAGTTACGGGCGGGCGGTAGATACGCAGTATTTT.